A selection of T cell receptor beta chains follows, all from one sample in a study of blood T cell repertoires in COVID-19. Sequencing used immunoSEQ multiplex PCR; TCRdb keeps in-frame clones, though not all of them. The sample yields approximately 130,000 clones, more than 80% seen once. The source material was peripheral blood. The receptors derive from a man in his 70s with active or convalescent COVID-19. Each CDR3 is given with its conserved first and last residue. D genes are given only for firm matches. The size field is filled for only some rows; it gives once, few, many or a size class.

>TRBJ1-6|.|.|TRBV6-6
CASSYSGGVYNSPLHF
TGTGCCAGCAGTTACTCCGGTGGAGTTTATAATTCACCCCTCCACTTT
>TRBJ2-7|TRBD1|.|TRBV9
CASSPETGVLYEQYF
TGTGCCAGCAGCCCGGAGACAGGGGTATTATACGAGCAGTACTTC
>TRBJ2-7|TRBD2|.|TRBV6-5
CASSRTSGASYEQYF
TGTGCCAGCAGTCGGACTAGCGGGGCGTCCTACGAGCAGTACTTC
>TRBJ1-1|TRBD1|.|TRBV19
CASSMGRQGAVNTEAFF
TGTGCCAGTAGTATGGGGCGCCAGGGGGCTGTGAACACTGAAGCTTTCTTT
>TRBJ1-2|.|.|TRBV27
CASSLTVNYGYTF
TGTGCCAGCAGTTTAACAGTTAACTATGGCTACACCTTC
>TRBJ2-3|.|.|TRBV11-1
CASSLGATQYF
TGTGCCAGCAGCCTGGGGGCTACGCAGTATTTT
>TRBJ2-5|TRBD1|.|TRBV24-1
CATSGTGTGRETQYF
TGTGCCACCAGTGGAACCGGGACAGGGAGGGAGACCCAGTACTTC
>TRBJ2-2|TRBD1|.|TRBV4-2
CASSQPTGGNTGELFF
TGTGCCAGCAGCCAACCGACAGGGGGGAACACCGGGGAGCTGTTTTTT
>TRBJ2-5|TRBD2|.|TRBV27
CASSKTSGRARETQYF
TGTGCCAGCAGCAAGACTAGCGGGAGGGCACGTGAGACCCAGTACTTC
>TRBJ2-7|TRBD2|.|TRBV28
CASSLSSLGRERTYEQYF
TGTGCCAGCAGTTTATCTTCCCTGGGGCGGGAGAGAACCTACGAGCAGTACTTC
>TRBJ2-1|TRBD2|.|TRBV7-3
CASSLGGSTYNEQFF
TGTGCCAGCAGCTTAGGCGGGAGCACCTACAATGAGCAGTTCTTC
>TRBJ1-1|TRBD1|.|TRBV5-1
CASSTGQGNTEAFF
TGCGCCAGCAGCACGGGACAGGGGAACACTGAAGCTTTCTTT
>TRBJ1-4|TRBD1|once|TRBV19
CASRRTGVNEKLFF
TGTGCCAGTAGGCGGACAGGGGTAAACGAAAAACTGTTTTTT
>TRBJ2-7|TRBD1|few|TRBV5-1
CASSMGQGTGEQYF
TGCGCCAGCAGCATGGGACAGGGTACGGGCGAGCAGTACTTC
>TRBJ2-5|TRBD2|.|TRBV5-1
CASSKGLAGETQYF
TGCGCCAGCAGCAAGGGACTAGCCGGAGAGACCCAGTACTTC
>TRBJ1-2|TRBD1|.|TRBV6-1
CASSEARDRGKGYTF
TGTGCCAGCAGTGAAGCGCGCGACAGGGGGAAGGGCTACACCTTC
>TRBJ1-5|.|.|TRBV27
CASSPSDRPNQPQHF
TGTGCCAGCAGCCCTTCAGACAGGCCCAATCAGCCCCAGCATTTT
>TRBJ2-4|.|.|TRBV20-1
CSANFLDIQYF
TGCAGTGCTAACTTCTTGGACATTCAGTACTTC
>TRBJ2-3|TRBD2|.|TRBV5-4
CASSLAGASYTQYF
TGTGCCAGCAGCTTAGCGGGGGCCTCATATACGCAGTATTTT
>TRBJ1-1|.|.|TRBV19
CASSISDFEAFF
TGTGCCAGTAGTATTTCAGACTTCGAAGCTTTCTTT
>TRBJ1-2|TRBD1|.|TRBV12-3/TRBV12-4
CASNWGTAYGYTF
TGTGCCAGCAATTGGGGGACAGCGTATGGCTACACCTTC
>TRBJ2-3|.|once|TRBV6-1
CASSEAVRRDTQYF
TGTGCCAGCAGTGAAGCGGTCAGAAGAGATACGCAGTATTTT